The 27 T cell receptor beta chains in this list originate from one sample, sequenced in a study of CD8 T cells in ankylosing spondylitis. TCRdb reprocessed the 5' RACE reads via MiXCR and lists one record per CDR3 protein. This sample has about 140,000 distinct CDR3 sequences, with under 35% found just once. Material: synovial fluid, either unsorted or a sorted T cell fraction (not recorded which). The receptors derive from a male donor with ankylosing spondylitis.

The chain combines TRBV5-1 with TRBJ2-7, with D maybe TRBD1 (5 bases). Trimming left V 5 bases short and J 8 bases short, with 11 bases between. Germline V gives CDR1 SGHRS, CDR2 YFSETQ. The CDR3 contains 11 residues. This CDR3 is CASSLNRKQYF. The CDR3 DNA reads TGCGCCAGCAGTCTTAACAGGAAGCAGTACTTC.

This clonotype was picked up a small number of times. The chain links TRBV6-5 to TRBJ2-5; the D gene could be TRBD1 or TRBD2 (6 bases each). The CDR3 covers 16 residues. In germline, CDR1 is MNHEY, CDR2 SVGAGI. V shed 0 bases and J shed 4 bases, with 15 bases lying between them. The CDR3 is CASSYSGGQIRETQYF. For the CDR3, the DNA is TGTGCCAGCAGTTACTCCGGGGGCCAAATCCGAGAGACCCAGTACTTC.

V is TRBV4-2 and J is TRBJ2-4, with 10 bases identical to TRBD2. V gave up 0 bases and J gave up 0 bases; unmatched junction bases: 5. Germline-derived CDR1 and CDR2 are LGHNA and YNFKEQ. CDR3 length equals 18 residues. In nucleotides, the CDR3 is TGTGCCAGCAGCCAAGATTTACTAGCGGGACCAGCCAAAAACATTCAGTACTTC. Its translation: CASSQDLLAGPAKNIQYF.

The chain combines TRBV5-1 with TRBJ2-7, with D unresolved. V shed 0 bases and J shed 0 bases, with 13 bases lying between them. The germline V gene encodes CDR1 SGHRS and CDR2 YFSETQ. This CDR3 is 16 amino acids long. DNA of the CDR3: TGCGCCAGCAGCTTGGATCCGCAAGATAGCTCCTACGAGCAGTACTTC. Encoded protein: CASSLDPQDSSYEQYF. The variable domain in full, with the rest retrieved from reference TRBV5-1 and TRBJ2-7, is KAGVTQTPRYLIKTRGQQVTLSCSPISGHRSVSWYQQTPGQGLQFLFEYFSETQRNKGNFPGRFSGRQFSNSRSEMNVSTLELGDSALYLCASSLDPQDSSYEQYFGPGTRLTVT.

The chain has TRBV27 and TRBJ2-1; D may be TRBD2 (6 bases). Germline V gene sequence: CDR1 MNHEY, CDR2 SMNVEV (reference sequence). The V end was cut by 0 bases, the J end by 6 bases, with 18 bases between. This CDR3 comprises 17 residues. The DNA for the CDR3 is TGTGCCAGCAGTTTATCCCGGGCCGGGAGCTCTCGCAATGAGCAGTTCTTC. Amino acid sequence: CASSLSRAGSSRNEQFF.

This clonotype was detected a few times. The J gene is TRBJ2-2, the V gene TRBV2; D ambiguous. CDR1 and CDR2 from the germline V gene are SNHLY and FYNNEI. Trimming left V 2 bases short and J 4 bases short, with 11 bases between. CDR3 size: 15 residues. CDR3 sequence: CASSEQQTLTGELFF. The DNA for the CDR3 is TGTGCCAGCAGTGAACAGCAGACCCTCACCGGGGAGCTGTTTTTT.

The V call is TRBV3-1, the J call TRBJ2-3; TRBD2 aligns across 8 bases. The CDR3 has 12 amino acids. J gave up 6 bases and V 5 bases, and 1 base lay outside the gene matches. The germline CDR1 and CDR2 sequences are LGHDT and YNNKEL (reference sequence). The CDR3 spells CASSSGSDTQYF. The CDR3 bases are TGTGCCAGCAGCAGCGGGAGTGATACGCAGTATTTT.

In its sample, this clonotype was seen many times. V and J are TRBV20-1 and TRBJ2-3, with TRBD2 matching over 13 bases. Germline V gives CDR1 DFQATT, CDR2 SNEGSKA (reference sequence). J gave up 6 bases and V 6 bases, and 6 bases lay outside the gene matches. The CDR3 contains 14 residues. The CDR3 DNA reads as TGCAGTGCCCGGACTAGCGGGAGTGGTGATACGCAGTATTTT. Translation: CSARTSGSGDTQYF.

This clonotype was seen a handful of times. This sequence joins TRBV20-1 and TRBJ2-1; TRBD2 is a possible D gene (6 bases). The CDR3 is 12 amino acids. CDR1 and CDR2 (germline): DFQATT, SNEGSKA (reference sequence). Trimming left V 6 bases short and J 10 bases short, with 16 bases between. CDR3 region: CSATPGGLEQFF. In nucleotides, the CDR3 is TGCAGTGCCACCCCCGGGGGACTGGAGCAGTTCTTC.

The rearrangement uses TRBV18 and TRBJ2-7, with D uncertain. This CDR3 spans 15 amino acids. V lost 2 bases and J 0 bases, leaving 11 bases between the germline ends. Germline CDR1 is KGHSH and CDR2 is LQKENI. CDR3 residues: CASSPSPAVSYEQYF. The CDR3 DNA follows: TGTGCCAGCTCACCATCGCCGGCGGTCTCCTACGAGCAGTACTTC.

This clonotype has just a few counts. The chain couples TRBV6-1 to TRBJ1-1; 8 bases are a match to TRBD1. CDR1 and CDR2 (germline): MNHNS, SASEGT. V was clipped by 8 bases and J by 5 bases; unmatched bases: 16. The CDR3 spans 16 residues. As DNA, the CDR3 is TGTGCCAGCTCCTACTCTGGACAGGGAGCTTCGACTGAAGCTTTCTTT. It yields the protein CASSYSGQGASTEAFF.

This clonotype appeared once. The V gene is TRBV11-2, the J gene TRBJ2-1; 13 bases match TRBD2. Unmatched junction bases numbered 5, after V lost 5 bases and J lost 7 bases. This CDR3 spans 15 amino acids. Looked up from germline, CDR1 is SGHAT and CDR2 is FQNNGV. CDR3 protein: CASSHGTSGTNEQFF. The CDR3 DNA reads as TGTGCCAGCAGCCATGGGACTAGCGGGACGAATGAGCAGTTCTTC.

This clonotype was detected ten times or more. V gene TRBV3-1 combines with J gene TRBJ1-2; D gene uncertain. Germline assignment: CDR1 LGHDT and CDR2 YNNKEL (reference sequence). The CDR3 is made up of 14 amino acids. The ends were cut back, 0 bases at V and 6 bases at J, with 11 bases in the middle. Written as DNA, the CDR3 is TGTGCCAGCAGCCAAGACTGGAATTATGATGGCTACACCTTC. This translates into CASSQDWNYDGYTF.

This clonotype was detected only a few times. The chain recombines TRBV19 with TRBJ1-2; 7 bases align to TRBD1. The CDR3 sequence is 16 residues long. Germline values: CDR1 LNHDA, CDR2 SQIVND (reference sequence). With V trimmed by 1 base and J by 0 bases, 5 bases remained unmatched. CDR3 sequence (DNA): TGTGCCAGTAGTATAGCCTTCGGGACAGCTAACTATGGCTACACCTTC. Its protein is CASSIAFGTANYGYTF.

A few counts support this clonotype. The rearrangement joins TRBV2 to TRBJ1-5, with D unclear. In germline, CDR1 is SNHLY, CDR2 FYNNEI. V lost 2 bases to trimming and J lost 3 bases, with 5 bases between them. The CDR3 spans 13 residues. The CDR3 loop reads CASSEFVNQPQHF. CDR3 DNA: TGTGCCAGCAGTGAATTTGTCAATCAGCCCCAGCATTTT. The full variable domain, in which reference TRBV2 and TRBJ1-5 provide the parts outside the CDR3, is EPEVTQTPSHQVTQMGQEVILRCVPISNHLYFYWYRQILGQKVEFLVSFYNNEISEKSEIFDDQFSVERPDGSNFTLKIRSTKLEDSAMYFCASSEFVNQPQHFGDGTRLSIL.

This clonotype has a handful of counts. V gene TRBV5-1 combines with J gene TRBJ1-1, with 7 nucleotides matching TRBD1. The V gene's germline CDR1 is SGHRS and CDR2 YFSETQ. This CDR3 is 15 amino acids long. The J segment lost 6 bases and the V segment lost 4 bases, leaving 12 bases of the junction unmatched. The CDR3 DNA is TGCGCCAGCAGCGTAGCTACAGGGGTTGGGGCTGAAGCTTTCTTT. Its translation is CASSVATGVGAEAFF.

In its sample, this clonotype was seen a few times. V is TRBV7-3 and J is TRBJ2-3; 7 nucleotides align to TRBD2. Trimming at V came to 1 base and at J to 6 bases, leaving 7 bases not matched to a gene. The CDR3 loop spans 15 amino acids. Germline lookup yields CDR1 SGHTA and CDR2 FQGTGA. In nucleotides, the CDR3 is TGTGCCAGCAGCTTAAGCGGGGGAAACTACGATACGCAGTATTTT. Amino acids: CASSLSGGNYDTQYF.

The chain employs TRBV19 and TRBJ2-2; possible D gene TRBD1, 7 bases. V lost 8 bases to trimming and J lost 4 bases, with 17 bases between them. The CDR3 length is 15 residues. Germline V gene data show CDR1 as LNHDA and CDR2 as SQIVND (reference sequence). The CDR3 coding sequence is TGTGCCAGTCAAGGAGGGGACAGAATCACCGGGGAGCTGTTTTTT. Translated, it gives CASQGGDRITGELFF.

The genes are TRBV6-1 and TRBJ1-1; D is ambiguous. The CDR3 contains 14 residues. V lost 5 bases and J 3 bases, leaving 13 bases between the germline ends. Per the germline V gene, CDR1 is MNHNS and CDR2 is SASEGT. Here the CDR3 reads CASSRKGGDTEAFF. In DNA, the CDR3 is TGTGCCAGCAGTCGAAAGGGTGGGGACACTGAAGCTTTCTTT.

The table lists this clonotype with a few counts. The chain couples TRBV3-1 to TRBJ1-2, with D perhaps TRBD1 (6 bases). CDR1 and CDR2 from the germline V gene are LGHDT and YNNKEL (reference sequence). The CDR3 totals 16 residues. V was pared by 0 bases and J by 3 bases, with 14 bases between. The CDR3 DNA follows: TGTGCCAGCAGCCAAGATACACTCAGGGGTCACTATGGCTACACCTTC. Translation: CASSQDTLRGHYGYTF.

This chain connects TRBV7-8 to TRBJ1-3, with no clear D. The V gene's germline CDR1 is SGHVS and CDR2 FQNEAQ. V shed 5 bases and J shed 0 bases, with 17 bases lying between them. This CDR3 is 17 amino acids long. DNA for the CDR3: TGTGCCAGCAGCCCCTACCGGGTCAGCAACTCTGGAAACACCATATATTTT. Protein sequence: CASSPYRVSNSGNTIYF.

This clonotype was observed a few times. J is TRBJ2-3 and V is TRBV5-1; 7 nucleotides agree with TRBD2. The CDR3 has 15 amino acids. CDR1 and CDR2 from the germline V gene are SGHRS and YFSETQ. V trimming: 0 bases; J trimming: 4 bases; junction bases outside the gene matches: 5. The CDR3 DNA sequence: TGCGCCAGCAGCTTGGAGCGGGGTCGGGCAGATACGCAGTATTTT. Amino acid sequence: CASSLERGRADTQYF.

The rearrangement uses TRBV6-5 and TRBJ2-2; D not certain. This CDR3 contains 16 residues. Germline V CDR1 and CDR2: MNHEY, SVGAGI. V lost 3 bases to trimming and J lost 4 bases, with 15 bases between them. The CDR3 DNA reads TGTGCCAGCAGTTATTGGGCAACCTCGGGCACCGGGGAGCTGTTTTTT. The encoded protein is CASSYWATSGTGELFF.

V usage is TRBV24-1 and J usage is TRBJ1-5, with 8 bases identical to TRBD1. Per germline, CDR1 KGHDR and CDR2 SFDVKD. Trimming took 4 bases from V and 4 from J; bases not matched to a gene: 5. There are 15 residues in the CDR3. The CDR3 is CATSDRRDRNQPQHF. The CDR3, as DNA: TGTGCCACCAGTGACCGCCGGGACAGGAATCAGCCCCAGCATTTT.

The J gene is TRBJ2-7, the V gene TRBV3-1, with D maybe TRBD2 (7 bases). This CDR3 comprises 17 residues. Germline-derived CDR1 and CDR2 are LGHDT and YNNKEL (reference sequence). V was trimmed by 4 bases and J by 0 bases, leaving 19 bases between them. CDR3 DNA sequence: TGTGCCAGCAGCCCATCCCTTGCCGGGGGGCTCTCCTACGAGCAGTACTTC. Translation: CASSPSLAGGLSYEQYF.

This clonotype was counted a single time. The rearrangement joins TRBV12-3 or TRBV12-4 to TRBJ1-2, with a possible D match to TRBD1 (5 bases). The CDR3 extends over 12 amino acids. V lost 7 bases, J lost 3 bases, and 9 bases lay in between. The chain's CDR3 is CASTLQDYGYTF. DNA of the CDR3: TGTGCCAGCACCCTACAGGACTATGGCTACACCTTC.

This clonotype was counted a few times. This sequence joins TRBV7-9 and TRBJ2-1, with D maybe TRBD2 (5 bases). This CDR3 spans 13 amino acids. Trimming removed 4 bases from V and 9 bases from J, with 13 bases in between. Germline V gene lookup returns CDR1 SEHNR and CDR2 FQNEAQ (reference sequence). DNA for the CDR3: TGTGCCAGCAGCTACCAGGAGGCCTCTGAGCAGTTCTTC. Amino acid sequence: CASSYQEASEQFF. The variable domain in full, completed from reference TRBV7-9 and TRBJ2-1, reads DTGVSQNPRHKITKRGQNVTFRCDPISEHNRLYWYRQTLGQGPEFLTYFQNEAQLEKSRLLSDRFSAERPKGSFSTLEIQRTEQGDSAMYLCASSYQEASEQFFGPGTRLTVL.